The clone carrying this T cell receptor beta chain was recorded a few times. Here immunoSEQ multiplex PCR was the method, and the copy in TCRdb shows in-frame clones only, minus some. The sample records some 15,000 clones, more than 65% being singletons. The sample comes from a study of T cell clones after liver transplantation. As for the study in general: Graft-donor-reactive sequences were compared with third-party-reactive TCRbeta sequences from pre-transplant mixed lymphocyte reactions. Three of eight recipients were HCV-positive; others had non-autoimmune, non-viral indications. Tolerant meant at least one year fully off immunosuppression without liver enzymes above twice normal.

This CDR3 is 15 amino acids long. Between the trimmed V and J ends, which lost 3 bases and 2 bases, there was a span of 11 bases. Germline CDR1 is SGHTA and CDR2 is FQGNSA. The sequence was obtained from a human patient who received a liver transplant. Some T cells may possibly be graft donor cells. V and J are TRBV7-2 and TRBJ2-1; perhaps TRBD1 as D (5 bases). Sequenced material: CD8+ T cells from blood, taken 47 months after liver transplant. The CDR3 reads CASSFSRAAYNEQFF. Written as DNA, the CDR3 is TGTGCCAGCAGCTTTAGCAGGGCGGCCTACAATGAGCAGTTCTTC.